This T cell receptor beta chain was obtained from a study of siplizumab effects on memory and regulatory T cells. Germline V gives CDR1 MNHNS, CDR2 SASEGT. The CDR3 totals 12 residues. The V end lost 6 bases, the J end lost 10 bases, and 15 bases lay between the germline ends. This clone has only a few counts. Its antigen is still unknown. Libraries were prepared by immunoSEQ multiplex PCR; TCRdb keeps only in-frame clonotypes and omits some of them. Of around 97,000 clones listed, roughly 94% are singletons. Notes on the study in general: The study found naive T cells seemingly more diverse than memory cells and seemingly major alloresponse contributors. Siplizumab brought about a significant reduction in alloreactive sequences traceable to unstimulated CD4+ memory cells. In siplizumab conditions, mappable alloreactive CD4+ clones averaged about 69% Treg-derived, against around 28% in controls. Phenotypic classification as naive or memory proved unattainable for roughly 75-96% of proliferating CD4+ or CD8+ clones.

This TCR was sampled from a human donor in good health. Sequences were obtained from non-Treg CD4+ T cells sorted from blood. The rearrangement joins TRBV6-1 to TRBJ1-2; unclear D gene. CDR3 in amino acids: CASSPTKTLYTF. CDR3 DNA: TGTGCCAGCAGCCCCACCAAGACCCTCTACACCTTC.